Following are 20 T cell receptor beta chains from one sample sequenced in a study of blood T cell repertoires in COVID-19. Clones were sequenced by immunoSEQ multiplex PCR, and TCRdb holds only the in-frame ones, with some missing. The sample shows roughly 200,000 clones, 78% of them seen only once. Material for sequencing was peripheral blood. These receptors came from an elderly woman with active or convalescent COVID-19.

This chain connects TRBV28 to TRBJ2-1, with TRBD1 matching over 8 bases. Germline V gene sequence: CDR1 MDHEN, CDR2 SYDVKM. The CDR3 is 18 residues long. Trimming removed 1 base from V and 2 bases from J; junction bases left unmatched: 10. DNA for the CDR3: TGTGCCAGCAGTTTATTTTCACTCCGGGACAGGCCCTACAATGAGCAGTTCTTC. It encodes CASSLFSLRDRPYNEQFF.

On this clone itself: The identical CDR3 is also encoded by other nucleotide sequences in the sample. J is TRBJ1-5 and V is TRBV18, with D uncertain. The germline CDR1 and CDR2 sequences are KGHSH and LQKENI. This CDR3 spans 13 amino acids. With 2 bases removed from V and 4 bases from J, the gap between germline ends came to 6 bases. This CDR3 reads CASSPGGNQPQHF. CDR3 nucleotide sequence: TGTGCCAGCTCACCAGGAGGTAATCAGCCCCAGCATTTT.

This clone was detected a few times. CDR3 DNA: TGCGCCAGCAGCCCGGTTGGGCCATACGAGCAGTACTTC. Encoded protein: CASSPVGPYEQYF. The rearrangement links TRBV5-1 to TRBJ2-7; D is ambiguous. V lost 4 bases to trimming and J lost 4 bases, with 12 bases between them. This CDR3 spans 13 amino acids. Germline-derived CDR1 and CDR2 are SGHRS and YFSETQ.

The V gene is TRBV3-1 (or the pseudogene TRBV3-2), the J gene TRBJ2-2; D gene unclear. Trimming left V 2 bases short and J 5 bases short, with 6 bases between. The germline V gene encodes CDR1 LGHDT and CDR2 YNNKEL (reference sequence). This CDR3 region has 13 residues. The CDR3 protein is CASSQSRTGELFF. The CDR3 nucleotides are TGTGCCAGCAGCCAATCGCGAACCGGGGAGCTGTTTTTT.

V is TRBV5-6 and J is TRBJ1-2; 8 nucleotides align to TRBD1. Per the germline V gene, CDR1 is SGHDT and CDR2 is YYEEEE. The CDR3 covers 13 residues. J lost 6 bases, V lost 4 bases, and 5 bases had no gene match. CDR3 region: CASSRTGSHGYTF. CDR3 sequence (DNA): TGTGCCAGCAGCAGGACAGGGAGCCATGGCTACACCTTC.

V is TRBV5-1 and J is TRBJ2-5; 7 bases align to TRBD2. The V gene end was trimmed by 0 bases and the J gene end by 5 bases; junction bases not matched to a gene: 10. Germline-derived CDR1 and CDR2 are SGHRS and YFSETQ. CDR3 length equals 16 residues. CDR3 in DNA: TGCGCCAGCAGCTTGGCCGTAAATAGCGGGTCGGAGACCCAGTACTTC. Amino acid sequence: CASSLAVNSGSETQYF.

The rearrangement joins TRBV4-1 to TRBJ1-2; 9 bases are a match to TRBD1. With V trimmed by 6 bases and J by 5 bases, 4 bases remained unmatched. CDR1 and CDR2 from the germline V gene are MGHRA and YSYEKL. The length of the CDR3 is 13 residues. Written as DNA, the CDR3 is TGCGCCAGCAGGCGGACAGGGGAGTATGGCTACACCTTC. Amino acid sequence: CASRRTGEYGYTF.

The rearrangement uses TRBV18 and TRBJ2-7; 7 positions agree with TRBD1. CDR3 length equals 15 residues. Germline CDR1 KGHSH, CDR2 LQKENI. With V trimmed by 2 bases and J by 1 base, 5 bases remained unmatched. CDR3 region: CASSPGTADSYEQYF. The CDR3 coding sequence is TGTGCCAGCTCACCAGGGACAGCAGATTCCTACGAGCAGTACTTC. Based on the CDR3 plus reference TRBV18 and TRBJ2-7, the full variable domain is NAGVMQNPRHLVRRRGQEARLRCSPMKGHSHVYWYRQLPEEGLKFMVYLQKENIIDESGMPKERFSAEFPKEGPSILRIQQVVRGDSAAYFCASSPGTADSYEQYFGPGTRLTVT.

CDR3 protein: CASSLGQGTQPQHF. The DNA for the CDR3 is TGTGCCAGCAGCTTGGGACAGGGAACCCAGCCCCAGCATTTT. The chain uses TRBV5-4 and TRBJ1-5, with 7 nucleotides matching TRBD1. CDR1 SGHNT and CDR2 YYREEE come from the germline V gene (reference sequence). V lost 0 bases to trimming and J lost 7 bases; unmatched junction nucleotides: 4. The CDR3 totals 14 residues.

V usage is TRBV3-1 (or the pseudogene TRBV3-2) and J usage is TRBJ2-5, with 10 positions matching TRBD2. The CDR3 has 13 residues. Germline V gene lookup returns CDR1 LGHDT and CDR2 YNNKEL (reference sequence). Trimming at V came to 6 bases and at J to 13 bases, leaving 11 bases not matched to a gene. This CDR3 is CASSRLAGRVGYF. Written as DNA, the CDR3 is TGTGCCAGCAGTCGACTAGCGGGCCGCGTGGGGTACTTC.

The chain joins TRBV3-1 (or the pseudogene TRBV3-2) to TRBJ1-1, with D possibly matching TRBD1 (5 bases). CDR1 and CDR2 (germline): LGHDT, YNNKEL (reference sequence). This CDR3 is built from 13 residues. Between the trimmed V and J ends, which lost 4 bases and 2 bases, there was a span of 8 bases. CDR3 region: CASSRTGNTEAFF. DNA of the CDR3: TGTGCCAGCAGCCGAACAGGTAACACTGAAGCTTTCTTT.

The rearrangement links TRBV27 to TRBJ1-2; perhaps TRBD1 as D (5 bases). V lost 3 bases and J lost 8, with 10 bases in between. Per the germline V gene, CDR1 is MNHEY and CDR2 is SMNVEV (reference sequence). This CDR3 has 12 amino acids. This CDR3 is CASSFIGGGYTF. CDR3 nucleotides: TGTGCCAGCAGTTTTATTGGGGGGGGCTACACCTTC.

This chain connects TRBV2 to TRBJ2-3; D might be TRBD1 (6 bases). The CDR3 is 16 amino acids. Germline-derived CDR1 and CDR2 are SNHLY and FYNNEI. V lost 9 bases to trimming and J lost 6 bases, with 25 bases between them. As DNA, the CDR3 is TGTGCCAGAGGGGTCCGGGTATTGGGGGCTGAGGATACGCAGTATTTT. As protein: CARGVRVLGAEDTQYF.

The J gene is TRBJ2-7, the V gene TRBV5-6; a possible D gene is TRBD2 (6 bases). The CDR3 loop spans 14 amino acids. Trimming removed 4 bases at V and 2 bases at J, with 13 bases between. CDR1 and CDR2 (germline): SGHDT, YYEEEE. DNA for the CDR3: TGTGCCAGCAGCCCGGGACTCGGGGCCTACGAGCAGTACTTC. Translated, it gives CASSPGLGAYEQYF.

This clone has just one count. The chain links TRBV6-5 to TRBJ1-5; the D gene is possibly TRBD1 (6 bases). This CDR3 has 15 residues. The V gene lost 5 bases and the J gene lost 0 bases, with 11 bases spanning the gap. Germline V gives CDR1 MNHEY, CDR2 SVGAGI. For the CDR3, the DNA is TGTGCCAGCAGTCGGACAGTCTATAGCAATCAGCCCCAGCATTTT. Residues: CASSRTVYSNQPQHF.

This chain connects TRBV7-9 to TRBJ2-3; maybe TRBD2 (5 bases). Germline V CDR1 and CDR2: SEHNR, FQNEAQ (reference sequence). V was clipped by 2 bases and J by 8 bases, with 8 bases between them. This CDR3 is 12 amino acids long. CDR3 bases: TGTGCCAGCAGCTTATCGGAGGTTACGCAGTATTTT. It yields the protein CASSLSEVTQYF.

The chain links TRBV18 to TRBJ1-1; 8 nucleotides line up with TRBD1. After removal of 2 bases from V and 9 bases from J, the junction contained 2 bases not matched to a gene. Germline CDR1 and CDR2: KGHSH and LQKENI. The CDR3 extends over 12 amino acids. The CDR3, as DNA: TGTGCCAGCTCACCAGACAGGGGCCAAGCTTTCTTT. This encodes CASSPDRGQAFF.

This clone was observed at least ten times. V gene TRBV28 combines with J gene TRBJ1-2, with D tentatively TRBD1 (6 bases). The CDR3 has 16 residues. With 6 bases removed from V and 5 bases from J, the gap between germline ends came to 22 bases. Germline V gives CDR1 MDHEN, CDR2 SYDVKM. The CDR3 nucleotides read TGTGCCAGCAGGCCCTTCGACAGGAACTCTCTTTATGGCTACACCTTC. It translates to CASRPFDRNSLYGYTF.

The chain uses TRBV12-3 or TRBV12-4 and TRBJ1-1, with 9 bases aligning to TRBD1. V lost 6 bases, J lost 8 bases, and 7 bases stayed unmatched. The CDR3 extends over 13 amino acids. The CDR3 region is CASRHRGLTEAFF. The CDR3 DNA is TGTGCCAGCAGGCACAGGGGGCTTACAGAAGCTTTCTTT.

This chain joins TRBV6-5 and TRBJ1-1; no reliable D call. CDR3 length equals 11 residues. Germline CDR1 MNHEY, CDR2 SVGAGI. V lost 2 bases and J lost 7, with 5 bases in between. Here the CDR3 reads CASSYRSEAFF. CDR3 DNA sequence: TGTGCCAGCAGTTACAGGAGTGAAGCTTTCTTT.